A single sample gave rise to the 16 T cell receptor beta chains below, sequenced in a study of OX40 agonist ivuxolimab in advanced cancers. Generated by immunoSEQ multiplex PCR, the TCRdb table keeps only in-frame clones and is missing some. The sample has approximately 79,000 clones, more than 75% seen once. The source material was CD4+ or CD8+ T cells sorted from blood, sampled in a trial of the OX40 agonist ivuxolimab. The source of these receptors is an adult with an advanced solid tumor such as melanoma, head and neck, liver or kidney cancer.

The rearrangement uses TRBV4-2 and TRBJ2-5; 13 bases align to TRBD2. The CDR3 has 20 amino acids. The germline CDR1 and CDR2 sequences are LGHNA and YNFKEQ. The ends lost 4 bases at V and 0 bases at J; junction bases unmatched: 14. The CDR3 protein is CASSLTAGTSGNSYQETQYF. The DNA of the CDR3 is TGTGCCAGCAGCCTTACCGCCGGGACTAGCGGGAATAGCTACCAAGAGACCCAGTACTTC.

The chain employs TRBV6-6 and TRBJ1-4; 11 bases fit TRBD1. J was trimmed by 5 bases and V by 5 bases; bases with no gene match: 4. The CDR3 is 15 residues long. Germline V gene lookup returns CDR1 MNHNY and CDR2 SVGAGI (reference sequence). The CDR3: CASSKGQGGNEKLFF. As DNA, the CDR3 is TGTGCCAGCAGTAAGGGACAGGGGGGAAATGAAAAACTGTTTTTT.

This clone was seen a single time. The V and J genes are TRBV18 and TRBJ2-5, with TRBD2 as a possible D gene (5 bases). Germline CDR1 KGHSH, CDR2 LQKENI. Trimming pared 6 bases from V and 1 base from J, leaving 12 bases between. The CDR3 spans 14 residues. The CDR3 DNA sequence: TGTGCCAGCTCCCCCAGCGGAACCCAAGAGACCCAGTACTTC. This codes for CASSPSGTQETQYF.

The V and J genes are TRBV30 and TRBJ2-7; no clear D. Germline CDR1 reads GTSNPN; CDR2 reads SVGIG (reference sequence). The ends were cut back, 3 bases at V and 0 bases at J, with 6 bases in the middle. The CDR3 length is 12 residues. CDR3 sequence (DNA): TGTGCCTGGAGCCGGCACTCCTACGAGCAGTACTTC. The encoded protein is CAWSRHSYEQYF.

The V call is TRBV27, the J call TRBJ1-5; D is unclear. CDR3 length equals 13 residues. The germline V and J ends were trimmed by 3 bases and 6 bases, with 9 bases remaining between them. Germline V lookup: CDR1 MNHEY, CDR2 SMNVEV (reference sequence). The CDR3 DNA reads as TGTGCCAGCAGTTTCCGGGATGGTCAGCCCCAGCATTTT. It specifies CASSFRDGQPQHF.

This rearrangement joins TRBV7-2 to TRBJ1-5; D remains ambiguous. Germline V gene sequence: CDR1 SGHTA, CDR2 FQGNSA. The V and J ends lost 1 base and 4 bases respectively, with 11 bases between them. The CDR3 is made up of 15 amino acids. CDR3 region: CASSLVGLGNQPQHF. CDR3 coding DNA: TGTGCCAGCAGCTTAGTGGGGTTAGGTAATCAGCCCCAGCATTTT.

This chain connects TRBV5-4 to TRBJ2-1; 7 bases align to TRBD1. Germline-derived CDR1 and CDR2 are SGHNT and YYREEE (reference sequence). Trimming took 6 bases from V and 6 from J; bases not matched to a gene: 12. The CDR3 loop spans 15 amino acids. The CDR3 DNA reads as TGTGCCAGCACCCACAGGGGAGTGCAGGGCAATGAGCAGTTCTTC. Translated, it gives CASTHRGVQGNEQFF.

This clone was detected once. The genes are TRBV15 and TRBJ2-7; D tentatively reads TRBD1 or TRBD2 (5 bases each). V lost 1 base and J 2 bases, leaving 15 bases between the germline ends. This CDR3 spans 16 amino acids. Germline assignment: CDR1 LNHNV and CDR2 YYDKDF (reference sequence). This CDR3 is CATSRGSRGPTYEQYF. The DNA of the CDR3 is TGTGCCACCAGCAGAGGAAGTAGGGGACCTACCTACGAGCAGTACTTC.

The V and J genes are TRBV18 and TRBJ2-1; TRBD2 might be the D (5 bases). The length of the CDR3 is 14 residues. The germline V gene has CDR1 KGHSH and CDR2 LQKENI. V was shortened by 5 bases and J by 4 bases, with 12 bases between the two germline ends. CDR3 in DNA: TGTGCCAGCTCAATTGGGAGAGCTTACAATGAGCAGTTCTTC. It codes for CASSIGRAYNEQFF.

The V and J genes are TRBV6-1 and TRBJ1-2; D ambiguous. Trimming shortened V by 6 bases and J by 8 bases, and 7 bases separated the two germline ends. This CDR3 has 10 amino acids. Germline CDR1 MNHNS, CDR2 SASEGT. The CDR3 bases are TGTGCCAGCAGGGGAAAGGGCTACACCTTC. The encoded protein is CASRGKGYTF.

This chain connects TRBV19 to TRBJ1-5; 9 bases align to TRBD1. Germline V gene sequence: CDR1 LNHDA, CDR2 SQIVND (reference sequence). J was trimmed by 4 bases and V by 5 bases; bases with no gene match: 12. The CDR3 consists of 17 residues. In DNA form, the CDR3 reads TGTGCCAGTAGTCCCAATACGGGACAGGGAGTGAATCAGCCCCAGCATTTT. Translated: CASSPNTGQGVNQPQHF.

The J gene is TRBJ2-5, the V gene TRBV9; tentatively, D is TRBD1 (5 bases). The germline CDR1 and CDR2 sequences are SGDLS and YYNGEE. Trimming took off 4 bases at V and 0 bases at J, with 10 bases between the two ends. The CDR3 sequence is 14 residues long. For the CDR3, the DNA is TGTGCCAGCAGCCCCCAGGGTAACCAAGAGACCCAGTACTTC. Its protein product is CASSPQGNQETQYF.

The gene calls are TRBV5-4 and TRBJ2-7; D is unresolved. This CDR3 has 13 amino acids. V dropped 3 bases and J dropped 3 bases, with 10 bases sitting between them. The V gene's germline CDR1 is SGHNT and CDR2 YYREEE (reference sequence). The CDR3 loop is CASSSDPGYEQYF. The CDR3 DNA reads as TGTGCCAGCAGCTCGGACCCAGGCTACGAGCAGTACTTC. Complete variable domain (other parts from reference TRBV5-4 and TRBJ2-7): ETGVTQSPTHLIKTRGQQVTLRCSSQSGHNTVSWYQQALGQGPQFIFQYYREEENGRGNFPPRFSGLQFPNYSSELNVNALELDDSALYLCASSSDPGYEQYFGPGTRLTVT.

V usage is TRBV19 and J usage is TRBJ2-1, with D unresolved. The CDR3 loop spans 13 amino acids. Germline values: CDR1 LNHDA, CDR2 SQIVND (reference sequence). V lost 7 bases and J 4 bases, leaving 11 bases between the germline ends. The CDR3 here is CASIGREYNEQFF. The CDR3 DNA is TGTGCCAGTATCGGCAGAGAGTACAATGAGCAGTTCTTC.

The genes are TRBV5-1 and TRBJ2-7; 14 nucleotides match TRBD2. From germline, CDR1 is SGHRS and CDR2 YFSETQ. The V segment lost 1 base and the J segment 0 bases; nucleotides outside the gene matches: 9. The CDR3 contains 19 residues. The CDR3 DNA is TGCGCCAGCAGCTTGTCCGATGGACTAGCGGGAGGCCTCTCCTACGAGCAGTACTTC. This sequence encodes CASSLSDGLAGGLSYEQYF.

This clone was counted between two and nine times. The rearrangement joins TRBV7-8 to TRBJ1-6; D gene ambiguous. V was shortened by 4 bases and J by 5 bases, with 15 bases between the two germline ends. Germline CDR1 and CDR2: SGHVS and FQNEAQ. There are 16 residues in the CDR3. Written as DNA, the CDR3 is TGTGCCAGCAGCTCGCCCCCTGGACGGAATAATTCACCCCTCCACTTT. The encoded protein is CASSSPPGRNNSPLHF.